The TCR beta chain described here comes from a study of T-cell reconstitution after alpha-beta-depleted transplantation in children. General study findings and limits: High day-60 TCRbeta diversity in some patients came from surviving recipient T cells and thymic progenitors. In patients about two months after transplant, alpha-beta T cells reportedly arose from several hundred expanded graft clones. Once a year had passed after transplant, T-cell counts and diversity came mostly from newly produced T cells.

This clonotype was detected only a few times. The antigen is unknown. Preparing the TCRbeta library involved the use of unique molecular identifiers. TCRdb re-derived calls from the PCR reads in MiXCR, one entry per CDR3 protein. The data contain about 640,000 distinct CDR3 sequences, approximately 12% of them singletons. The CDR3 contains 16 residues. CDR1 is MGHRA and CDR2 is YSYEKL in the germline V gene. V shed 1 base and J 2 bases; nucleotides not matched to a gene: 4. This chain joins TRBV4-1 and TRBJ2-1; 8 bases match TRBD1. The TCR sequence derives from a male patient aged 10 to 17 who had a stem cell transplant for acute myeloid leukemia, so the T cells may come from the graft donor. The starting material was PBMCs, mostly from graft donor cells, obtained 360 days after TCRalphabeta/CD19-depleted stem cell transplant. CDR3 nucleotides: TGCGCCAGCAGCCAAGCCGGGACAGGCGCCTACAATGAGCAGTTCTTC. It codes for CASSQAGTGAYNEQFF.